The 4 T cell receptor beta chains given below trace back to one sample, sequenced in a study of cytomegalovirus exposure and HLA in healthy donors. Data came from immunoSEQ multiplex PCR; TCRdb stores just in-frame clones and leaves some out. The profile covers about 160,000 clones, with roughly nine tenths appearing a single time and about 5.8% taken by the ten largest. The sample consisted of PBMCs. The receptors were sampled from a woman between 25 and 40 years old in good health and CMV-seronegative.

The J gene is TRBJ2-1, the V gene TRBV27, with a tentative D call TRBD2 (6 bases). The ends were cut back, 6 bases at V and 3 bases at J, with 15 bases in the middle. The CDR3 extends over 15 amino acids. CDR1 and CDR2 from the germline V gene are MNHEY and SMNVEV (reference sequence). CDR3 region: CASRFEGLNYNEQFF. The DNA for the CDR3 is TGTGCCAGCAGATTCGAGGGACTGAACTACAATGAGCAGTTCTTC.

This clone was observed a handful of times. The V call is TRBV9, the J call TRBJ2-7; D is perhaps TRBD1 or TRBD2 (5 bases each). CDR1 is SGDLS, CDR2 YYNGEE, per germline. V shed 0 bases and J shed 3 bases, with 13 bases lying between them. The CDR3 length is 15 residues. In DNA form, the CDR3 reads TGTGCCAGCAGCGTAGCCGGGACGGCAGACTACGAGCAGTACTTC. Protein sequence: CASSVAGTADYEQYF.

The chain carries TRBV6-5 and TRBJ1-2; D is perhaps TRBD1 (6 bases). The germline gives CDR1 MNHEY, CDR2 SVGAGI. The V end lost 2 bases, the J end lost 8 bases, and 12 bases lay between the germline ends. The CDR3 loop spans 13 amino acids. The CDR3 sequence: CASSYLAGDGYTF. The CDR3 nucleotides are TGTGCCAGCAGTTACCTCGCAGGGGACGGCTACACCTTC.

In its sample, this clone is large (0.1 to 1%). The chain recombines TRBV6-4 with TRBJ2-3, with 11 nucleotides matching TRBD2. CDR3 length equals 16 residues. Trimming cost V 3 bases and J 2 bases; bases outside gene matches: 4. Germline V gives CDR1 MRHNA, CDR2 SNTAGT. CDR3 residues: CASSDIAGGNTDTQYF. CDR3 nucleotide sequence: TGTGCCAGCAGTGATATAGCGGGGGGGAACACAGATACGCAGTATTTT.